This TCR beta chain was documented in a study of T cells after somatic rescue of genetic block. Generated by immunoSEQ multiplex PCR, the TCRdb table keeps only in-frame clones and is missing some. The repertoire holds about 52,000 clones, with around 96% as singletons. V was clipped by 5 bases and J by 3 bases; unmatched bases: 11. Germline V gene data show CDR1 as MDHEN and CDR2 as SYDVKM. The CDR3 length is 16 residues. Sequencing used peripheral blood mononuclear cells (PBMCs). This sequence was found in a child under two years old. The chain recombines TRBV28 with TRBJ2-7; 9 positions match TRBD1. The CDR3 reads CASSGMGDREFYEQYF. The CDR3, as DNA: TGTGCCAGCAGTGGGATGGGGGACAGGGAATTCTACGAGCAGTACTTC.